This T cell receptor beta chain was sequenced in a study of molecular identifiers for immune sequencing clone quantification. Study overall: With replicates, the RNA of 20,000 or 100,000 naive CD8 cells was split five ways and four were sequenced. Study-level results: The share of molecules held by clones above 20 RNA copies was over 98% in effector cells and under 1% in naive cells.

About this clonotype: The antigen is not known.

Sorting defined naive CD8 T cells as CD8+CD4-CCR7+CD45RA+. This CDR3 comprises 12 residues. With 5 bases removed from V and 2 bases from J, the gap between germline ends came to 7 bases. Germline lookup yields CDR1 SGHAT and CDR2 FQNNGV. As previously described, bulk TCR libraries were made using listed TCR primers. TCRdb ran MiXCR on the PCR reads and lists one entry per CDR3 protein. The data contain approximately 670,000 distinct CDR3 sequences, 20% of them singletons. The J gene is TRBJ2-7, the V gene TRBV11-2, with D hard to call. The sequencing sample was made of naive CD8+ T cells from blood, with Jurkat cell RNA spiked in. The subset denotes: FACS-sorted CD8+CD4-CCR7+CD45RA+ naive T cells. This TCR derives from a human donor in good health. Some libraries in this study had Jurkat cell RNA spiked in. CDR3 bases: TGTGCCAGCAGCCCGATTCCCTACGAGCAGTACTTC. Translated, it gives CASSPIPYEQYF.